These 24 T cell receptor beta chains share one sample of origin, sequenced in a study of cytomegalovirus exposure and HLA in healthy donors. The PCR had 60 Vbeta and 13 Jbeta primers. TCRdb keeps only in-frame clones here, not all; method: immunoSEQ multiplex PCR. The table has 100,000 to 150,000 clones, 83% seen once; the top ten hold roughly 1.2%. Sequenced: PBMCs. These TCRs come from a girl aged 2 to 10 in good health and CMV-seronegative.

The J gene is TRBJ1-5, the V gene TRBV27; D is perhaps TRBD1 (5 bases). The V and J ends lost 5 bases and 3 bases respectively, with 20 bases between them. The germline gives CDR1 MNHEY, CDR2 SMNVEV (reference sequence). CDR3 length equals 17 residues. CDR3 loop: CASSRGTQYGYNQPQHF. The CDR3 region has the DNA TGTGCCAGCAGTCGCGGGACCCAGTATGGGTACAATCAGCCCCAGCATTTT.

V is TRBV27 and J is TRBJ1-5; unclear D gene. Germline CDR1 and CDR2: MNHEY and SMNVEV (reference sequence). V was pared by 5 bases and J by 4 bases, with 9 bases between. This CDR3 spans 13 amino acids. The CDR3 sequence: CASSGVINQPQHF. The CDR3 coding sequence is TGTGCCAGCAGTGGAGTAATTAATCAGCCCCAGCATTTT.

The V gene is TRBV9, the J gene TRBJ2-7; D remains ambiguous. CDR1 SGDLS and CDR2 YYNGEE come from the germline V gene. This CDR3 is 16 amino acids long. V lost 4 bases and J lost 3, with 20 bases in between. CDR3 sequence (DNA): TGTGCCAGCAGCCCCGGAACCGGGTCCTCCCGCTACGAGCAGTACTTC. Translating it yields CASSPGTGSSRYEQYF.

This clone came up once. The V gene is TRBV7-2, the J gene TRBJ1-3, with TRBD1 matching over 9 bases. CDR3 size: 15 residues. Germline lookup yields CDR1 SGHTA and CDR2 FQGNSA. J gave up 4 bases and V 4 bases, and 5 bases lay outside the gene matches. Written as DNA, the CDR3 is TGTGCCAGCAGCTCAGGGGGGACAGGGGGAAACACCATATATTTT. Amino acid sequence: CASSSGGTGGNTIYF.

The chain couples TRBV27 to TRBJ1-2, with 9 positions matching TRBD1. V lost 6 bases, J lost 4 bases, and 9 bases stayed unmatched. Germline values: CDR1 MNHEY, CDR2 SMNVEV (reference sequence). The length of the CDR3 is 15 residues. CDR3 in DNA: TGTGCCAGCAGCTCCGGGACAGGGCTGGGCTATGGCTACACCTTC. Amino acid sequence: CASSSGTGLGYGYTF.

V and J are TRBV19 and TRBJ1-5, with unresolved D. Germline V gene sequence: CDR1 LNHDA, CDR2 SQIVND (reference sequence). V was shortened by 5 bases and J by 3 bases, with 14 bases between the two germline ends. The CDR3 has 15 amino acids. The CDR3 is CASSPRPRDNQPQHF. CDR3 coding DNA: TGTGCCAGTAGTCCCAGGCCCCGGGACAATCAGCCCCAGCATTTT.

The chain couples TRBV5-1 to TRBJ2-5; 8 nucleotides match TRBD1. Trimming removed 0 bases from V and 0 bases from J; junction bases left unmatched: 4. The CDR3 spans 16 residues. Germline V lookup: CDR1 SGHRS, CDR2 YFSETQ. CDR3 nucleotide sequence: TGCGCCAGCAGCTTGGGGGACAGGTGGTACCAAGAGACCCAGTACTTC. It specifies CASSLGDRWYQETQYF.

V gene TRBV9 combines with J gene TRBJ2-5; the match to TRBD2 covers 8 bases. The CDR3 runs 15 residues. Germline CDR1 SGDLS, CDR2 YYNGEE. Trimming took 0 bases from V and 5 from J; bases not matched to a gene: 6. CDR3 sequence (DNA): TGTGCCAGCAGCGTAGTTAGCGGGACCGGGGAGACCCAGTACTTC. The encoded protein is CASSVVSGTGETQYF.

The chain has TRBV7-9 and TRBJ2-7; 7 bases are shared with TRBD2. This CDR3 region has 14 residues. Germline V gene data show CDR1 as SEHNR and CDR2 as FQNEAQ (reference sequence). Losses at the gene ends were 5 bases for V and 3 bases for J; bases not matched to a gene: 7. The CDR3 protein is CASSETIAGYEQYF. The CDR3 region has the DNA TGTGCCAGCAGCGAAACTATAGCGGGCTACGAGCAGTACTTC.

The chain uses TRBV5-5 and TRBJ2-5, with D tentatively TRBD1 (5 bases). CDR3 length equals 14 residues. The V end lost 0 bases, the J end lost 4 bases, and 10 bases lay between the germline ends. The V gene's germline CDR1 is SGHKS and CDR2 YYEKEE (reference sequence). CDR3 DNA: TGTGCCAGCAGCTTGGTCCAGGGTACAGAGACCCAGTACTTC. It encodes CASSLVQGTETQYF.

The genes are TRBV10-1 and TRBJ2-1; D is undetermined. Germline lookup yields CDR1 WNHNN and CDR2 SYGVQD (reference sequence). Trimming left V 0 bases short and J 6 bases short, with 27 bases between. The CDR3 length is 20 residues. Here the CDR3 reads CASSESKVVQTTTRFNEQFF. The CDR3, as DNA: TGCGCCAGCAGTGAGTCGAAAGTAGTCCAAACTACCACTCGATTCAATGAGCAGTTCTTC.

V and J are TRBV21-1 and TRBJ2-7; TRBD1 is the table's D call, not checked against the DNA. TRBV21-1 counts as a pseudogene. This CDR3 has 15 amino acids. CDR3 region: CASSPSVQGPYEQYF. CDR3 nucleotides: TGTGCCAGCAGCCCATCCGTACAGGGGCCCTACGAGCAGTACTTC.

The CDR3 nucleotides are TGTGCCAGCAGTTCTCTAGGGACAGTCCAAGAGACCCAGTACTTC. Protein product: CASSSLGTVQETQYF. The chain carries TRBV28 and TRBJ2-5, with TRBD1 identical over 7 bases. V gave up 4 bases and J gave up 1 base; unmatched junction bases: 6. The CDR3 spans 15 residues. CDR1 and CDR2 from the germline V gene are MDHEN and SYDVKM. Full variable domain (outside the CDR3, taken from reference TRBV28 and TRBJ2-5): DVKVTQSSRYLVKRTGEKVFLECVQDMDHENMFWYRQDPGLGLRLIYFSYDVKMKEKGDIPEGYSVSREKKERFSLILESASTNQTSMYLCASSSLGTVQETQYFGPGTRLLVL.

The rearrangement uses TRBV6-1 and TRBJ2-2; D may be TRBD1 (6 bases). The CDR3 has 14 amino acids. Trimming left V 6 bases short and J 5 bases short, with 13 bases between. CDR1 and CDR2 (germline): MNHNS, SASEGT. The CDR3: CASRTGTGTGELFF. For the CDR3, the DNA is TGTGCCAGCAGAACAGGGACCGGGACCGGGGAGCTGTTTTTT.

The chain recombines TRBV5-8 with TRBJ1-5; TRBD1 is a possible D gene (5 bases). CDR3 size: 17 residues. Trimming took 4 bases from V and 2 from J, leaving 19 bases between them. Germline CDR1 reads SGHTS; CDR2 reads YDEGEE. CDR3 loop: CASSPGQTNLGNQPQHF. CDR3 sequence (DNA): TGTGCCAGCAGCCCCGGACAAACAAATCTGGGCAATCAGCCCCAGCATTTT.

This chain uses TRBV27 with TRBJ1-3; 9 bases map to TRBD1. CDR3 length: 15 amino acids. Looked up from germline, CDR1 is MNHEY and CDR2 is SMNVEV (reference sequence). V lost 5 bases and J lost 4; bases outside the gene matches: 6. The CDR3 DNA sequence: TGTGCCAGCAGTCCGTCGACAGGGGGAGGAAACACCATATATTTT. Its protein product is CASSPSTGGGNTIYF.

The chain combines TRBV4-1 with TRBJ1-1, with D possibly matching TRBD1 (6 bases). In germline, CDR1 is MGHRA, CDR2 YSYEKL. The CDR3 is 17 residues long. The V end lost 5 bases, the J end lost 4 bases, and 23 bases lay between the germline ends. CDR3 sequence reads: CASSFRPNQGLRTEAFF. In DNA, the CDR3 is TGCGCCAGCAGCTTCCGACCCAACCAGGGGTTACGCACTGAAGCTTTCTTT.

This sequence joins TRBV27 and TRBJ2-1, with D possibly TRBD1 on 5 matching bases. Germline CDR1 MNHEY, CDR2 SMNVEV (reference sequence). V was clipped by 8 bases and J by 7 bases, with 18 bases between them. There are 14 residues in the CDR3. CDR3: CASGPRAGWNEQFF. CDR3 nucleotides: TGTGCCAGCGGACCCCGGGCAGGGTGGAATGAGCAGTTCTTC.

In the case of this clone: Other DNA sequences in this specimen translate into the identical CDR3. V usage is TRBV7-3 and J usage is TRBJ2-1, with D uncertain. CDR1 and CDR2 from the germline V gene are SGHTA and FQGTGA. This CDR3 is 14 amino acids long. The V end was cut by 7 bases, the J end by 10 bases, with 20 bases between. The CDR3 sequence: CASTPGSLHTEQFF. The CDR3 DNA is TGTGCCAGCACCCCGGGTTCCCTTCACACCGAGCAGTTCTTC.

The CDR3 reads CASSSLADIQYF. The CDR3 coding sequence is TGTGCCAGCAGCTCCCTAGCGGACATTCAGTACTTC. V and J are TRBV7-9 and TRBJ2-4; 7 nucleotides match TRBD2. Germline V gene lookup returns CDR1 SEHNR and CDR2 FQNEAQ (reference sequence). The CDR3 totals 12 residues. The J segment lost 8 bases and the V segment lost 4 bases, leaving 2 bases of the junction unmatched.

The CDR3 region has the DNA TGTGCCAGCAGTGACTCAGGGGTCAACACCGGGGAGCTGTTTTTT. The encoded protein is CASSDSGVNTGELFF. The chain has TRBV6-4 and TRBJ2-2, with a tentative D call TRBD1 (5 bases). The CDR3 has 15 amino acids. The germline V and J ends were trimmed by 0 bases and 2 bases, with 7 bases remaining between them. Germline CDR1 and CDR2: MRHNA and SNTAGT.

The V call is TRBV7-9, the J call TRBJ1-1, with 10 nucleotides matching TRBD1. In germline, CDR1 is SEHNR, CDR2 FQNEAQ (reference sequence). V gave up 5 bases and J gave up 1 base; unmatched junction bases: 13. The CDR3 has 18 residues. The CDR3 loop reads CASSDVPGQGRGNTEAFF. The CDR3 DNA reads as TGTGCCAGCAGCGACGTGCCGGGACAGGGGAGGGGGAACACTGAAGCTTTCTTT.

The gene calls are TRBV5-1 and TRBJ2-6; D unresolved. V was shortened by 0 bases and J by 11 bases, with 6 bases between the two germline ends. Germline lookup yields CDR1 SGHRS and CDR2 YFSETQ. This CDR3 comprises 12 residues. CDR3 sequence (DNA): TGCGCCAGCAGCTTGGACACATACGTCCTGACTTTC. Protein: CASSLDTYVLTF.

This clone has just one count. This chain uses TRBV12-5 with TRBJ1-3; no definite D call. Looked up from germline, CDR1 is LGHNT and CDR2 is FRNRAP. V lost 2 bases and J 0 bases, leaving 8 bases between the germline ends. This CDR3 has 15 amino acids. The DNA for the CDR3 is TGTGCTAGTGGTTTGTTCGCAGACTCTGGAAACACCATATATTTT. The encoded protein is CASGLFADSGNTIYF.